The 16 T cell receptor beta chains below all came from one sample that was sequenced in a study of cytotoxic CD8 clonotypes in ibrutinib-treated CLL (dated by TCRdb to about 2021). Receptor libraries were prepared by the immunoSEQ multiplex PCR assay. In TCRdb, the immuneACCESS table is reduced to in-frame sequences with V and J assigned. These tables do not hold every clone; where another copy was compared, an unresolved V gene accounts for under half, and the others remain unexplained. The table for this sample lists around 330,000 clones; 67% of them were counted only once. The leading ten clones occupy just under 6.5% of the sample. This material consisted of PBMCs, taken after 36 months of ibrutinib treatment. These receptors were obtained from a human donor with chronic lymphocytic leukemia.

This chain uses TRBV29-1 with TRBJ2-5; 8 bases are shared with TRBD2. Germline V gives CDR1 SQVTM, CDR2 ANQGSEA. This CDR3 region has 14 residues. The junction had 12 bases not matched to a gene; V was cut back by 8 bases and J by 4 bases. CDR3 bases: TGCAGCTCCCCCCGACTAGCGTTGTTAGAGACCCAGTACTTC. Its translation is CSSPRLALLETQYF.

V usage is TRBV23-1 and J usage is TRBJ2-2; D is perhaps TRBD1 (6 bases). TRBV23-1 is an open reading frame whose function is uncertain. With 3 bases removed from V and 9 bases from J, the gap between germline ends came to 14 bases. The CDR3 is 14 residues long. CDR3 residues: CASSHQQGSRELFF. CDR3 sequence (DNA): TGCGCCAGCAGTCATCAACAGGGTTCCAGGGAGCTGTTTTTT.

The chain is built from TRBV7-2 and TRBJ1-2; D unclear. This CDR3 has 11 residues. Germline V gives CDR1 SGHTA, CDR2 FQGNSA. V lost 3 bases and J 8 bases, leaving 7 bases between the germline ends. The CDR3 DNA reads as TGTGCCAGCAGCTTGAATTCCGGCTACACCTTC. It yields the protein CASSLNSGYTF.

The rearrangement joins TRBV9 to TRBJ2-3, with 13 positions matching TRBD2. This CDR3 has 18 residues. V shed 4 bases and J 4 bases; nucleotides not matched to a gene: 12. In germline, CDR1 is SGDLS, CDR2 YYNGEE. The CDR3 DNA follows: TGTGCCAGCAGCTCCCGGACTAGCGGGGGTTTGGGGCCAGATACGCAGTATTTT. Residues: CASSSRTSGGLGPDTQYF.

This clone was counted only a few times. J is TRBJ1-6 and V is TRBV18; TRBD1 might be the D (6 bases). The CDR3 contains 15 residues. The germline V and J ends were trimmed by 2 bases and 4 bases, with 9 bases remaining between them. Per the germline V gene, CDR1 is KGHSH and CDR2 is LQKENI. The CDR3, as DNA: TGTGCCAGCTCACCAGGACAGAATTATAATTCACCCCTCCACTTT. Translating gives CASSPGQNYNSPLHF.

The chain carries TRBV27 and TRBJ2-7, with D maybe TRBD1 (6 bases). The V end was cut by 3 bases, the J end by 2 bases, with 11 bases between. Germline-derived CDR1 and CDR2 are MNHEY and SMNVEV (reference sequence). CDR3 length equals 14 residues. The CDR3 is CASSFGTSAYEQYF. The DNA of the CDR3 is TGTGCCAGCAGTTTCGGGACATCAGCCTACGAGCAGTACTTC.

This clone was picked up a small number of times. V and J are TRBV2 and TRBJ1-6, with unresolved D. V was pared by 5 bases and J by 7 bases, with 15 bases between. Germline loops: CDR1 SNHLY, CDR2 FYNNEI. The CDR3 totals 15 residues. CDR3 DNA sequence: TGTGCCAGCAGTCCTCCGGGCACTGGGAATTCACCCCTCCACTTT. It yields the protein CASSPPGTGNSPLHF. Variable domain in full (rest from reference TRBV2 and TRBJ1-6): EPEVTQTPSHQVTQMGQEVILRCVPISNHLYFYWYRQILGQKVEFLVSFYNNEISEKSEIFDDQFSVERPDGSNFTLKIRSTKLEDSAMYFCASSPPGTGNSPLHFGNGTRLTVT.

The rearrangement links TRBV14 to TRBJ2-3; 10 positions agree with TRBD2. The V segment lost 2 bases and the J segment 5 bases; nucleotides outside the gene matches: 7. This CDR3 is built from 16 residues. Germline V lookup: CDR1 SGHDN, CDR2 FVKESK. CDR3 sequence: CASSQLAGAGGDTQYF. The CDR3 coding sequence is TGTGCCAGCAGCCAACTAGCGGGAGCTGGAGGAGATACGCAGTATTTT.

The sample holds one count of this clone. The chain has TRBV7-2 and TRBJ2-3; weak D call: TRBD1 (6 bases). The CDR3 is made up of 16 amino acids. The V end lost 1 base, the J end lost 5 bases, and 16 bases lay between the germline ends. Germline-derived CDR1 and CDR2 are SGHTA and FQGNSA. The CDR3: CASSLGFTGMGDTQYF. In nucleotides, the CDR3 is TGTGCCAGCAGCTTAGGCTTTACAGGGATGGGAGATACGCAGTATTTT.

This chain links TRBV7-3 with TRBJ2-2, with D uncertain. The V gene's germline CDR1 is SGHTA and CDR2 FQGTGA. Trimming shortened V by 0 bases and J by 1 base, and 3 bases separated the two germline ends. The CDR3 extends over 14 amino acids. The CDR3 DNA sequence: TGTGCCAGCAGCTTAACCCAGAACACCGGGGAGCTGTTTTTT. The encoded protein is CASSLTQNTGELFF.

The CDR3 here is CASSLGLGTLETQYF. CDR3 nucleotides: TGTGCCAGCAGCTTAGGGCTTGGGACTTTGGAGACCCAGTACTTC. The chain carries TRBV11-2 and TRBJ2-5; TRBD2 is a possible D gene (6 bases). The CDR3 has 15 residues. Trimming removed 1 base at V and 5 bases at J, with 14 bases between. The germline V gene has CDR1 SGHAT and CDR2 FQNNGV.

The chain couples TRBV5-1 to TRBJ2-5; the D gene is possibly TRBD1 (6 bases). Germline CDR1 reads SGHRS; CDR2 reads YFSETQ. Trimming took off 2 bases at V and 5 bases at J, with 13 bases between the two ends. The CDR3 extends over 14 amino acids. The CDR3 sequence is CASSFVQRGETQYF. The CDR3 DNA follows: TGCGCCAGCAGCTTCGTTCAAAGGGGGGAGACCCAGTACTTC. The full variable domain, completed using reference TRBV5-1 and TRBJ2-5, is KAGVTQTPRYLIKTRGQQVTLSCSPISGHRSVSWYQQTPGQGLQFLFEYFSETQRNKGNFPGRFSGRQFSNSRSEMNVSTLELGDSALYLCASSFVQRGETQYFGPGTRLLVL.

This chain joins TRBV10-2 and TRBJ1-2; D not resolved. V was shortened by 8 bases and J by 0 bases, with 10 bases between the two germline ends. Looked up from germline, CDR1 is WSHSY and CDR2 is SAAADI. This CDR3 has 13 residues. The CDR3 DNA reads TGCGCCAGCCGTAGGGAACCTAACTATGGCTACACCTTC. It yields the protein CASRREPNYGYTF.

The rearrangement uses TRBV7-2 and TRBJ2-4; D is tentatively TRBD1 or TRBD2 (5 bases each). With 1 base removed from V and 3 bases from J, the gap between germline ends came to 13 bases. CDR1 is SGHTA and CDR2 is FQGNSA in the germline V gene. The CDR3 is made up of 16 amino acids. The CDR3 region has the DNA TGTGCCAGCAGCTTAGTCCAGGGTGAGGGCAAAAACATTCAGTACTTC. Protein sequence: CASSLVQGEGKNIQYF.

This sequence joins TRBV27 and TRBJ2-6; D perhaps matches TRBD1 (5 bases). The CDR3 contains 16 residues. Trimming stripped 0 bases from V and 4 bases from J, with 10 bases between. Germline CDR1 is MNHEY and CDR2 is SMNVEV (reference sequence). CDR3 in amino acids: CASSLSGRVGANVLTF. In DNA form, the CDR3 reads TGTGCCAGCAGTTTATCGGGCAGGGTCGGGGCCAACGTCCTGACTTTC.

The CDR3 DNA is TGTGCCAGCAGTTATCAGATGGGTGGGGATACGCAGTATTTT. Its protein product is CASSYQMGGDTQYF. The chain combines TRBV6-6 with TRBJ2-3; the D is unclear. Per germline, CDR1 MNHNY and CDR2 SVGAGI (reference sequence). The CDR3 is 14 residues long. Trimming took 3 bases from V and 6 from J, leaving 13 bases between them.